The rows below give T cell receptor beta chains drawn from one sample of a study of a mutant IDH1 vaccine in newly diagnosed glioma. These receptors are not linked to any known antigen. The data were produced by immunoSEQ multiplex PCR, yet TCRdb's version contains in-frame clones alone and is incomplete. The repertoire holds around 62,000 clones, approximately 89% seen once, with approximately 2% in the top ten. Sequenced here: PBMCs, sampled from a glioma patient whose treatment included an IDH1 peptide vaccine. Receptor source: a man in his forties with glioma. The CDR3 runs from the conserved cysteine through the conserved F or W. D genes are given only for firm matches. Clone size is stated in some rows and not others, as once, few, many or a class when expanded.

>TRBV5-4|NA|TRBJ2-1|NA
TGTGCCAGCAGCTTGGGCTCCCAAAAGAGGGGTGAGCAGTTCTTC
CASSLGSQKRGEQFF
>TRBV7-3|NA|TRBJ1-3|NA
TGTGCCAGCACCTTAAAAGACCTTACCTCTGGAAACACCATATATTTT
CASTLKDLTSGNTIYF
>TRBV6-5|NA|TRBJ1-5|NA
TGTGCCAGCAGTTCAAACTCCAGGGGAGGGAATCAGCCCCAGCATTTT
CASSSNSRGGNQPQHF
>TRBV4-2|TRBD2|TRBJ2-1|NA
TGTGCCAGCAGCCAAGGAGCGGGTAGCGGGGGGTACAATGAGCAGTTCTTC
CASSQGAGSGGYNEQFF
>TRBV5-8|TRBD1|TRBJ2-4|NA
TGTGCCAGCAGCTTGGGACAGGGGGCCAAAAACATTCAGTACTTC
CASSLGQGAKNIQYF
>TRBV7-9|TRBD1|TRBJ1-4|NA
TGTGCCAGCAGCCCCTTTGGACAGGGAACCGAAAAACTGTTTTTT
CASSPFGQGTEKLFF
>TRBV6-6|NA|TRBJ2-7|NA
TGTGCCAGCAGTTACATTTACGAGCAGTACTTC
CASSYIYEQYF
>TRBV6-1|TRBD2|TRBJ2-3|NA
TGTGCCAGCAGTGAGCGACTAGCGGTGACAGATACGCAGTATTTT
CASSERLAVTDTQYF
>TRBV28|NA|TRBJ1-6|NA
TGTGCCAGCAGTTTACGGAATTCACCCCTCCACTTT
CASSLRNSPLHF
>TRBV27|TRBD1|TRBJ1-2|NA
TGTGCCAGCAGATATACAGGGGGCCGGGGCTACACCTTC
CASRYTGGRGYTF
>TRBV6-6|NA|TRBJ2-1|NA
TGTGCCAGCAGTTATCGGACGGTAAATGAGCAGTTCTTC
CASSYRTVNEQFF
>TRBV7-2|TRBD1|TRBJ2-6|NA
TGTGCCAGCAGCTCGACAGGGGGCACTGGGGCCAACGTCCTGACTTTC
CASSSTGGTGANVLTF
>TRBV6-5|TRBD1|TRBJ2-4|NA
TGTGCCAGCAGACAGGGGAGCATTCAGTACTTC
CASRQGSIQYF
>TRBV28|NA|TRBJ2-1|NA
TGTGCCAGCAGTTTCCAGGGCTCCTACAATGAGCAGTTCTTC
CASSFQGSYNEQFF
>TRBV6-5|NA|TRBJ1-3|NA
TGTGCCAGCAGTTACAGGGGCCCTGGGACTGGAAACACCATATATTTT
CASSYRGPGTGNTIYF
>TRBV7-2|TRBD2|TRBJ2-7|NA
TGTGCCAGCAGCGTGACTAGCGGAGAGACCTACGAGCAGTACTTC
CASSVTSGETYEQYF
>TRBV6-1|NA|TRBJ2-6|NA
TGTGCCAGCAGTGAAGGGGGGTCCGGGGCCAACGTCCTGACTTTC
CASSEGGSGANVLTF
>TRBV5-4|NA|TRBJ2-6|NA
TGTGCCAGCAGCTTGGATCCAGGGGCCAACGTCCTGACTTTC
CASSLDPGANVLTF
>TRBV19|TRBD2|TRBJ2-3|NA
TGTGCCAGTAGTATCGGTACTAGCGGGAGTCAAGATACGCAGTATTTT
CASSIGTSGSQDTQYF
>TRBV2|TRBD1|TRBJ1-4|NA
TGTGCCAGCAGTGAGGACAGGGGGTCTAATGAAAAACTGTTTTTT
CASSEDRGSNEKLFF
>TRBV28|TRBD2|TRBJ2-5|NA
TGTGCCAGCAGTTTATGGGGGGGTATTTTAGCGGGAGTAGAGACCCAGTACTTC
CASSLWGGILAGVETQYF
>TRBV28|TRBD2|TRBJ2-1|few
TGTGCCATCCAAGCGGGGGGGTACAATGAGCAGTTCTTC
CAIQAGGYNEQFF
>TRBV18|NA|TRBJ2-7|NA
TGTGCCAGCTCACCAAACTTGTCCTACGAGCAGTACTTC
CASSPNLSYEQYF
>TRBV4-1|NA|TRBJ2-3|NA
TGCGCCAGCAGCCAAGGTAGGGGTACGCAGTATTTT
CASSQGRGTQYF
>TRBV30|NA|TRBJ1-2|NA
TGTGCCTGGAGACCCCGGGCAGGCTATGGCTACACCTTC
CAWRPRAGYGYTF
>TRBV19|NA|TRBJ2-1|NA
TGTGCCAGTAGCCCTCAACACGAGGATGAGCAGTTCTTC
CASSPQHEDEQFF
>TRBV6-5|TRBD1|TRBJ2-3|NA
TGTGCCAGCAGTTACTCGTATGGGGGGACAGGGGAGGAGTATTTT
CASSYSYGGTGEEYF
>TRBV25-1|NA|TRBJ2-2|NA
TGTGCCAGCAGTGAATACGGACCTTACACCGGGGAGCTGTTTTTT
CASSEYGPYTGELFF
>TRBV5-4|NA|TRBJ1-4|NA
TGTGCCAGCAGCTTACAGGGAAGTAGAACTAATGAAAAACTGTTTTTT
CASSLQGSRTNEKLFF
>TRBV13|NA|TRBJ2-3|NA
TGTGCCAGCAGCTTCAGGCTCGATACGCAGTATTTT
CASSFRLDTQYF
>TRBV5-1|TRBD1|TRBJ1-3|NA
TGCGCCAGCAGTGCCCGTGGGACAGGGACTGGAAACACCATATATTTT
CASSARGTGTGNTIYF
>TRBV7-2|NA|TRBJ1-6|NA
TGTGCCAGCAGCTTAGAAACGTTCTCCTCACCCCTCCACTTT
CASSLETFSSPLHF
>TRBV6-6|TRBD1|TRBJ1-4|NA
TGTGCCAGCAGTCGTCCGGGACAGGGATATGAAAAACTGTTTTTT
CASSRPGQGYEKLFF
>TRBV18|NA|TRBJ2-7|NA
TGTGCCAGCTCCCGTGGAAGCTCCTACGAGCAGTACTTC
CASSRGSSYEQYF
>TRBV14|NA|TRBJ1-1|NA
TGTGCCAGCAGTTTTCAACCCGGGAACACTGAAGCTTTCTTT
CASSFQPGNTEAFF
>TRBV5-1|TRBD2|TRBJ2-7|NA
TGCGCCAGCAGCCCTCGGCCGGCGGGGGACTCCTACGAGCAGTACTTC
CASSPRPAGDSYEQYF
>TRBV19|NA|TRBJ1-1|NA
TGTGCCAGTAGTATTGGGGGTTTAAACACTGAAGCTTTCTTT
CASSIGGLNTEAFF
>TRBV5-4|NA|TRBJ2-6|once
TGTGCCAGCAGCTCACAGGGCCCTGGGGCCAACGTCCTGACTTTC
CASSSQGPGANVLTF
>TRBV15|NA|TRBJ1-2|NA
TGTGCCACCAGCAGAGATTGGGCGGTTAACTATGGCTACACCTTC
CATSRDWAVNYGYTF
>TRBV6-6|NA|TRBJ1-2|once
TGTGCCAGCAGTTTGTCGGGAGGGGCTAGGAACTATGGCTACACCTTC
CASSLSGGARNYGYTF
>TRBV6-1|TRBD1|TRBJ1-4|NA
TGTGCCAGCAGTGACCCGGGACAGGGTCCCAAGGGTGAAAAACTGTTTTTT
CASSDPGQGPKGEKLFF
>TRBV6-4|NA|TRBJ1-1|once
TGTGCCAGCAGTGAAACATACCTCACTGAAGCTTTCTTT
CASSETYLTEAFF
>TRBV5-1|NA|TRBJ2-2|few
TGCGCCAGCAGCATGTCATTACAGACCGGGGAGCTGTTTTTT
CASSMSLQTGELFF
>TRBV7-2|TRBD1|TRBJ2-5|NA
TGTGCCAGCAGAACCCCCGGGACAGTACAAGAGACCCAGTACTTC
CASRTPGTVQETQYF
>TRBV7-9|NA|TRBJ1-2|NA
TGTGCCAGCAGCTTAGTAAACTTGATCTATGGCTACACCTTC
CASSLVNLIYGYTF
>TRBV27|NA|TRBJ2-5|NA
TGTGCCAGCAGTTTAAAGAGGGAAAGAGAGACCCAGTACTTC
CASSLKRERETQYF
>TRBV10-3|TRBD2|TRBJ2-1|once
TGTGCCATCAGTGAGTCTCGTGGACTAGCGGGATCCTCCTACAATGAGCAGTTCTTC
CAISESRGLAGSSYNEQFF
>TRBV5-6|NA|TRBJ1-2|NA
TGTGCCAGCAATAGAGGGTTCGGGGATGGCTACACCTTC
CASNRGFGDGYTF
>TRBV5-3|NA|TRBJ2-2|NA
TGTGCCAGAAGCTCCCCTACCCCTCCGAACACCGGGGAGCTGTTTTTT
CARSSPTPPNTGELFF